The subject of this entry is one TCR beta chain. This sample is part of a study of blood T cell repertoires in COVID-19. For the study at large: There were acute and convalescent COVID-19 samples, and they came from the United States, Italy and Spain. The analysed material was cDNA or gDNA that came from T cells, B-cell-depleted T cells, or PBMCs.

CDR3 length: 15 residues. V lost 3 bases to trimming and J lost 4 bases; unmatched junction nucleotides: 4. The germline CDR1 and CDR2 sequences are SGHTA and FQGNSA. As originally analysed: It was from reference gene primer amplification that nucleated cell counts were estimated. Libraries were prepared by immunoSEQ multiplex PCR; TCRdb keeps only in-frame clonotypes and omits some of them. V and J calls and clone size follow that table, whereas D and trimming were derived from the DNA. The sample yields approximately 240,000 clones, roughly 86% seen once. The sequenced material came from peripheral blood. The chain joins TRBV7-2 to TRBJ2-3, with TRBD2 matching over 10 bases. This TCR was sampled from a man over 45 with acute or convalescent COVID-19. CDR3 loop: CASSFASGSSDTQYF. The CDR3 DNA reads TGTGCCAGCAGCTTCGCTAGCGGGAGCTCAGATACGCAGTATTTT.